The clone carrying this TCR beta chain was seen only a few times. TCRdb processed the RT-PCR reads anew with MiXCR; each CDR3 protein has one entry. The table includes about 700,000 distinct CDR3 sequences, about 14% detected once. Sequenced sample: memory CD4+ T cells from blood. This clonotype originated in a female donor in good health, serving as a healthy control.

The chain's CDR3 is CASSDRVVGIQYF. In DNA form, the CDR3 reads TGTGCCAGCAGCGACAGGGTCGTTGGCATTCAGTACTTC. The V and J genes are TRBV3-1 and TRBJ2-4; 7 bases agree with TRBD1. The CDR3 loop spans 13 amino acids. Per the germline V gene, CDR1 is LGHDT and CDR2 is YNNKEL (reference sequence). The junction had 7 bases not matched to a gene; V was cut back by 5 bases and J by 9 bases.